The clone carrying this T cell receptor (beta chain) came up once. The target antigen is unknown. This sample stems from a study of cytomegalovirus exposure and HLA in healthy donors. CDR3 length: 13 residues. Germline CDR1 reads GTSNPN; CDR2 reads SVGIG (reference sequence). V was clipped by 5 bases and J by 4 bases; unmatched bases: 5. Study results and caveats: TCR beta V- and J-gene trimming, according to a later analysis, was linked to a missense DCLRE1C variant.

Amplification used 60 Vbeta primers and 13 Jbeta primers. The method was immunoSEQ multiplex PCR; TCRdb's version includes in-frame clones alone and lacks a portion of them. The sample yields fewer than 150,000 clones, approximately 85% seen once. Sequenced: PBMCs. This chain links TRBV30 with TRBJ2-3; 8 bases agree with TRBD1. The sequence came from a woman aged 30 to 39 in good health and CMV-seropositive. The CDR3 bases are TGTGCCTGGGGAGGACAGGGCCCAGATACGCAGTATTTT. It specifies CAWGGQGPDTQYF.